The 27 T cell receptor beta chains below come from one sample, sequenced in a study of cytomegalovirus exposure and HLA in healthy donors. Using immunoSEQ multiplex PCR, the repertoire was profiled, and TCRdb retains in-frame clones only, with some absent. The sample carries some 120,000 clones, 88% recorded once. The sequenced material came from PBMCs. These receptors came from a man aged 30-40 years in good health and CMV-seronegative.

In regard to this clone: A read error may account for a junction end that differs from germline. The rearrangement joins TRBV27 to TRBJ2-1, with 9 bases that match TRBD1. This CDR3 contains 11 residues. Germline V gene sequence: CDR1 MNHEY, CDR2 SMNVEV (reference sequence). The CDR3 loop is CASSPGQGSIF. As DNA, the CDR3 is TGTGCCAGCAGTCCCGGACAGGGGAGCATCTTC.

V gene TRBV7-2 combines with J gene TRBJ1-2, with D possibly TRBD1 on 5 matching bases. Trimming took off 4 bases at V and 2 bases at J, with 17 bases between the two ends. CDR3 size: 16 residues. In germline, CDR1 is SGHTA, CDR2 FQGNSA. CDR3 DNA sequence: TGTGCCAGCAGCTCACAGGCGGCGGGATCAAACTATGGCTACACCTTC. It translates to CASSSQAAGSNYGYTF.

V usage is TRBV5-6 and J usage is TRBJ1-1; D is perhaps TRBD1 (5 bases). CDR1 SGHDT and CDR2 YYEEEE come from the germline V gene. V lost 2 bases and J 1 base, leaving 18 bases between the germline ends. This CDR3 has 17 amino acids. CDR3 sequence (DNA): TGTGCCAGCAGCTTAGGGGTACCGCAGAACCCGAACACTGAAGCTTTCTTT. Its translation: CASSLGVPQNPNTEAFF.

This CDR3 reads CASSPNPNRGGEKLFF. CDR3 coding DNA: TGTGCCAGCTCCCCGAACCCCAACAGGGGTGGCGAAAAACTGTTTTTT. This sequence joins TRBV18 and TRBJ1-4, with 7 bases matching TRBD1. Germline CDR1 is KGHSH and CDR2 is LQKENI. The V and J ends lost 6 bases and 8 bases, in that order; junction bases with no gene match: 15. CDR3 length: 16 amino acids.

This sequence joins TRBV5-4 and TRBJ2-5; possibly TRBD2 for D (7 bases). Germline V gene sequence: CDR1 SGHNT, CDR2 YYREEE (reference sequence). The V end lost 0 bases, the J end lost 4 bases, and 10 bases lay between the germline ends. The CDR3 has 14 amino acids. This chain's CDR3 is CASSLAGGPETQYF. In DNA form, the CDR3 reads TGTGCCAGCAGCTTGGCCGGGGGGCCAGAGACCCAGTACTTC.

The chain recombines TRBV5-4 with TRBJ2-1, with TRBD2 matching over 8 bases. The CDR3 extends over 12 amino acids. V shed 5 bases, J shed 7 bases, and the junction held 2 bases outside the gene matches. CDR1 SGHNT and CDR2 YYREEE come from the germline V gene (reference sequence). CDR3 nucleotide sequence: TGTGCCAGCAGATCGGGAGGGAATGAGCAGTTCTTC. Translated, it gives CASRSGGNEQFF.

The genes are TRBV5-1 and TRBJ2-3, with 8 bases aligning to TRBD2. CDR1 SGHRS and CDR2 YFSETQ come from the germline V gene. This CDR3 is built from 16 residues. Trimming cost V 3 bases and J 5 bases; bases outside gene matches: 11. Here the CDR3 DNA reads TGCGCCAGCAGCTCCGGGAGTAGCGGGAAGGGAGATACGCAGTATTTT. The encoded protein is CASSSGSSGKGDTQYF. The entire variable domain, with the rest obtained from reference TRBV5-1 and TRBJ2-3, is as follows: KAGVTQTPRYLIKTRGQQVTLSCSPISGHRSVSWYQQTPGQGLQFLFEYFSETQRNKGNFPGRFSGRQFSNSRSEMNVSTLELGDSALYLCASSSGSSGKGDTQYFGPGTRLTVL.

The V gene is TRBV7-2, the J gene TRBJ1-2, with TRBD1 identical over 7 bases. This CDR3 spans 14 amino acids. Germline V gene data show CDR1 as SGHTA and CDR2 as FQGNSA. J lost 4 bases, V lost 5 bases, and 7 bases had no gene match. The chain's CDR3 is CASSARDSSYGYTF. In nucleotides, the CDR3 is TGTGCCAGCAGCGCACGGGACAGTTCCTATGGCTACACCTTC.

CDR3 residues: CAIREREGANEKLFF. CDR3 DNA: TGTGCCATCCGGGAGAGAGAAGGAGCTAATGAAAAACTGTTTTTT. V usage is TRBV10-3 and J usage is TRBJ1-4; no clear D. Trimming took off 8 bases at V and 3 bases at J, with 16 bases between the two ends. The CDR3 covers 15 residues. Germline V gene lookup returns CDR1 ENHRY and CDR2 SYGVKD.

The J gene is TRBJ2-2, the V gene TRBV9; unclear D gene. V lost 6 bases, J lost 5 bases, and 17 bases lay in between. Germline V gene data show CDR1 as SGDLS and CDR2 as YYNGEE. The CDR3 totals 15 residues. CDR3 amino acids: CASNLVGSSTGELFF. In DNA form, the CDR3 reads TGTGCCAGCAACCTAGTCGGGTCGTCTACCGGGGAGCTGTTTTTT.

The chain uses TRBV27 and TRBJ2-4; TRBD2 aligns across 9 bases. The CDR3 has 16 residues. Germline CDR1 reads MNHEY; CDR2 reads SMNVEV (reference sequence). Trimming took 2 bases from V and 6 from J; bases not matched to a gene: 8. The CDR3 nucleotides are TGTGCCAGCAGTTTAATGGCGGGACTAGCTGGAAACATTCAGTACTTC. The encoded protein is CASSLMAGLAGNIQYF.

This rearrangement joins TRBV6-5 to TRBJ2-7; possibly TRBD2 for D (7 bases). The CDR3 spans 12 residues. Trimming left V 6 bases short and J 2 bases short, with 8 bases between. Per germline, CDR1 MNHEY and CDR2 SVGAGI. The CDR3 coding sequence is TGTGCCAGCAGGGGGGGGCCCTACGAGCAGTACTTC. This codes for CASRGGPYEQYF.

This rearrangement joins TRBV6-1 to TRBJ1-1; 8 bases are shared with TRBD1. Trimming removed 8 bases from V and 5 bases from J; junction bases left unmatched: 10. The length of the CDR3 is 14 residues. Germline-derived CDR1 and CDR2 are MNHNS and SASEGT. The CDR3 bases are TGTGCCAGCTCTGACGGACAGGGTTGGACTGAAGCTTTCTTT. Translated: CASSDGQGWTEAFF.

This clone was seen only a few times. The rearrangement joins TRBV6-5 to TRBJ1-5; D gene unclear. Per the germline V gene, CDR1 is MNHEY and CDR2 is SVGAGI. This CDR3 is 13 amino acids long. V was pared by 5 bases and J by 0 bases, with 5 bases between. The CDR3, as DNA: TGTGCCAGCAGTCTAAATAGCAATCAGCCCCAGCATTTT. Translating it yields CASSLNSNQPQHF.

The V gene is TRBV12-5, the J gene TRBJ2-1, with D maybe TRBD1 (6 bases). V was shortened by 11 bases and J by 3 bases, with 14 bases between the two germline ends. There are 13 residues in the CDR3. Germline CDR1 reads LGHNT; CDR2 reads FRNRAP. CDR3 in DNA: TGTGCTTCCAGGGGAGTTCACTACAATGAGCAGTTCTTC. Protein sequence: CASRGVHYNEQFF.

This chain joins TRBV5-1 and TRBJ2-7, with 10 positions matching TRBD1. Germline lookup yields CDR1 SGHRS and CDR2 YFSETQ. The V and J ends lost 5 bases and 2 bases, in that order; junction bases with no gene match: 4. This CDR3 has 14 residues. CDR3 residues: CASRGQGVPYEQYF. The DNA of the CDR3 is TGCGCCAGCAGAGGACAGGGGGTTCCCTACGAGCAGTACTTC.

The CDR3 loop reads CSVGLAGATSLEQYF. The CDR3 bases are TGCAGCGTTGGACTAGCGGGAGCCACATCCCTAGAGCAGTACTTC. This sequence joins TRBV29-1 and TRBJ2-7; 12 bases map to TRBD2. The ends lost 4 bases at V and 7 bases at J; junction bases unmatched: 11. The CDR3 is 15 amino acids. Germline V lookup: CDR1 SQVTM, CDR2 ANQGSEA.

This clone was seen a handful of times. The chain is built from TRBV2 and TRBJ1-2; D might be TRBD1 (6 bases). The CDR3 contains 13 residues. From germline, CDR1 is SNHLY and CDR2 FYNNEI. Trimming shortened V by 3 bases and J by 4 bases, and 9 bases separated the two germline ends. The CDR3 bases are TGTGCCAGCAGTGACACAGGGTTCTATGGCTACACCTTC. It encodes CASSDTGFYGYTF.

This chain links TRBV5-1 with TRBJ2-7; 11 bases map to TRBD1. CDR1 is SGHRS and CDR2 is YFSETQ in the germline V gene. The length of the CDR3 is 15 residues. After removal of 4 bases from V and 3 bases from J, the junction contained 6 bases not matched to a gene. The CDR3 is CASSLSGTGGYEQYF. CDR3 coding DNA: TGCGCCAGCAGCCTCTCCGGGACAGGGGGCTACGAGCAGTACTTC. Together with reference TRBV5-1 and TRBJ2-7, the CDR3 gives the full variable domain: KAGVTQTPRYLIKTRGQQVTLSCSPISGHRSVSWYQQTPGQGLQFLFEYFSETQRNKGNFPGRFSGRQFSNSRSEMNVSTLELGDSALYLCASSLSGTGGYEQYFGPGTRLTVT.

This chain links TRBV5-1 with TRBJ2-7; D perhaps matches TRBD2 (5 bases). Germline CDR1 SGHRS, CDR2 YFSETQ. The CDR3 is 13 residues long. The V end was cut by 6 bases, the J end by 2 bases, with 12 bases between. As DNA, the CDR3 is TGCGCCAGCACTAATGGACTTACCTACGAGCAGTACTTC. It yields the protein CASTNGLTYEQYF.

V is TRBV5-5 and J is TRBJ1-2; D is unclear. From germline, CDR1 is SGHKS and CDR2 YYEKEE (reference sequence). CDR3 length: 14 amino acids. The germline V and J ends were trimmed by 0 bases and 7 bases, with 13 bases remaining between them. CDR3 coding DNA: TGTGCCAGCAGCTTGGTCTCCGGGGTTGGTGGCTACACCTTC. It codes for CASSLVSGVGGYTF.

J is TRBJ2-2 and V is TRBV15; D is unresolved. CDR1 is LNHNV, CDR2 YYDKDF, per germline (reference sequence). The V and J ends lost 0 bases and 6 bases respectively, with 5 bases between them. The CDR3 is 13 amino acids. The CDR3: CATSRDRSGELFF. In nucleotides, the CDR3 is TGTGCCACCAGCAGAGACAGGTCCGGGGAGCTGTTTTTT.

The CDR3 here is CASHGKTGLLLNTEAFF. CDR3 nucleotide sequence: TGTGCAAGTCACGGTAAGACAGGTCTCCTTTTGAACACTGAAGCTTTCTTT. The rearrangement links TRBV12-2 to TRBJ1-1; TRBD1, the table's D call, was not compared with the DNA. TRBV12-2 has pseudogene status. This CDR3 region has 17 residues.

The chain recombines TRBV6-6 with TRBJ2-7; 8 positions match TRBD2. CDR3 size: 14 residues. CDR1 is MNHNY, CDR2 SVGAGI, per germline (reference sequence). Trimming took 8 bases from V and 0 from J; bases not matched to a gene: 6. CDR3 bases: TGTGCCAGCCAGACTAGCGCGTCCTCCTACGAGCAGTACTTC. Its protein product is CASQTSASSYEQYF.

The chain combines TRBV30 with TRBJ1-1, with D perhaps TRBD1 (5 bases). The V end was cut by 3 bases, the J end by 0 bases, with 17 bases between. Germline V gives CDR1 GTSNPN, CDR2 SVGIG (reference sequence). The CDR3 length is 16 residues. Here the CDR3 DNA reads TGTGCCTGGAGCCAAATAGGGGCTTTGGTGAACACTGAAGCTTTCTTT. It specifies CAWSQIGALVNTEAFF.

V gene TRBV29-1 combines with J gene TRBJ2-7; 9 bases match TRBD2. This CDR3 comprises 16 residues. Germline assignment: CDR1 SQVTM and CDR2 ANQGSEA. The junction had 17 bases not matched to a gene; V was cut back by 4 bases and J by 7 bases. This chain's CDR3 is CSVGGLASPSGLEQYF. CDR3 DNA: TGCAGCGTTGGAGGACTAGCGAGCCCCTCTGGGTTGGAGCAGTACTTC.

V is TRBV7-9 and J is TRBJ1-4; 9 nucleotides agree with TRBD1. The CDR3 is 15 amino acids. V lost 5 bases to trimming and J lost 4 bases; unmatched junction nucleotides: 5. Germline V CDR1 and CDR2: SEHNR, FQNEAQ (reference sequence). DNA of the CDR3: TGTGCCAGCAGCCCGCGGGACAGGGTTAATGAAAAACTGTTTTTT. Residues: CASSPRDRVNEKLFF.